One and the same sample provided the 26 T cell receptor beta chains below, sequenced in a study of blood T cells in healthy people across ages. Primed by a sample-barcoded 5' primer and a J-beta primer mix, a second PCR proceeded for about 6 to 12 cycles. TCRdb passed the 5' RACE reads through MiXCR, listing each CDR3 protein once. The profile shows roughly 2 million distinct CDR3 sequences, 40% to 55% of them singletons. Sequencing input: blood. The receptors originated from a woman aged 35 to 49 in good health.

This chain joins TRBV6-6 and TRBJ2-7; 8 bases fit TRBD2. CDR3 length: 16 residues. Germline CDR1 is MNHNY and CDR2 is SVGAGI (reference sequence). Trimming took 4 bases from V and 2 from J; bases not matched to a gene: 10. In DNA form, the CDR3 reads TGTGCCAGCAGTTCCTATAGCGGGGTAGGAGCCTACGAGCAGTACTTC. It specifies CASSSYSGVGAYEQYF.

This clonotype was counted between two and nine times. The J gene is TRBJ2-5, the V gene TRBV20-1, with D maybe TRBD2 (5 bases). The germline CDR1 and CDR2 sequences are DFQATT and SNEGSKA (reference sequence). V dropped 0 bases and J dropped 3 bases, with 11 bases sitting between them. The CDR3 consists of 14 residues. CDR3 in amino acids: CSARDLGVKETQYF. As DNA, the CDR3 is TGCAGTGCTAGAGATCTCGGGGTAAAAGAGACCCAGTACTTC.

Here the CDR3 reads CASSPPSGGGYTF. In DNA form, the CDR3 reads TGTGCCAGCTCACCACCGAGCGGGGGCGGCTACACCTTC. The chain has TRBV18 and TRBJ1-2; a weak D match, TRBD1 (6 bases). CDR3 length equals 13 residues. CDR1 and CDR2 (germline): KGHSH, LQKENI. V lost 0 bases and J lost 8, with 10 bases in between.

A word on this clonotype: A junction end diverges from the germline sequence, so it may reflect a read error. The chain carries TRBV7-7 and TRBJ2-5; TRBD1 aligns across 8 bases. The CDR3 length is 16 residues. Germline V gene sequence: CDR1 SSHAT, CDR2 FNYEAQ (reference sequence). The CDR3 nucleotides are TGTGCTAGCAGCCGTGGACAGGGACCGTACCAAGAGACCCAGTACTTC. It is translated as CASSRGQGPYQETQYF.

The chain employs TRBV7-3 and TRBJ2-3; 8 bases fit TRBD1. The CDR3 length is 17 residues. CDR1 is SGHTA and CDR2 is FQGTGA in the germline V gene. V trimming: 3 bases; J trimming: 3 bases; junction bases outside the gene matches: 11. The CDR3 protein is CASSFFTARGRTDTQYF. The CDR3 nucleotides are TGTGCCAGCAGCTTTTTTACCGCCAGGGGGCGGACAGATACGCAGTATTTT. The full variable domain, completed using reference TRBV7-3 and TRBJ2-3, is GAGVSQTPSNKVTEKGKYVELRCDPISGHTALYWYRQSLGQGPEFLIYFQGTGAADDSGLPNDRFFAVRPEGSVSTLKIQRTERGDSAVYLCASSFFTARGRTDTQYFGPGTRLTVL.

The V and J genes are TRBV3-1 and TRBJ2-7, with D maybe TRBD1 (6 bases). The assigned J gene may be wrong: the sequence end matches TRBJ2-5 better. Germline assignment: CDR1 LGHDT and CDR2 YNNKEL (reference sequence). This CDR3 contains 15 residues. The CDR3, as DNA: TGTGCCAGCAGCCAAGAACAGGGAGTTTGGGAGACCCAGTACTTC. Residues: CASSQEQGVWETQYF.

J is TRBJ2-3 and V is TRBV7-2; 9 positions match TRBD2. J lost 1 base, V lost 1 base, and 9 bases had no gene match. Germline V lookup: CDR1 SGHTA, CDR2 FQGNSA. This CDR3 contains 18 residues. The CDR3 here is CASSLGGGGPTRTDTQYF. CDR3 DNA: TGTGCCAGCAGCTTAGGCGGGGGGGGGCCCACACGCACAGATACGCAGTATTTT.

The gene calls are TRBV7-3 and TRBJ2-1; 7 nucleotides agree with TRBD1. The CDR3 length is 14 residues. The V and J ends lost 2 bases and 9 bases, in that order; junction bases with no gene match: 7. Germline V lookup: CDR1 SGHTA, CDR2 FQGTGA. The CDR3 spells CASSLGTASPEQFF. In nucleotides, the CDR3 is TGTGCCAGCAGCTTAGGGACAGCGTCACCTGAGCAGTTCTTC.

J is TRBJ2-7 and V is TRBV11-2, with unresolved D. V lost 3 bases, J lost 0 bases, and 12 bases lay in between. CDR3 length: 15 residues. Germline V gene data show CDR1 as SGHAT and CDR2 as FQNNGV. The CDR3 reads CASSFGRTSSYEQYF. CDR3 DNA sequence: TGTGCCAGCAGCTTCGGACGGACGAGCTCCTACGAGCAGTACTTC.

V gene TRBV4-1 combines with J gene TRBJ2-5; D unclear. The CDR3 loop spans 13 amino acids. Trimming took off 0 bases at V and 13 bases at J, with 15 bases between the two ends. Germline assignment: CDR1 MGHRA and CDR2 YSYEKL. The CDR3 bases are TGCGCCAGCAGCCAAGAAGGTGTTGGGGTTCCGTACTTC. As protein: CASSQEGVGVPYF.

This clonotype was detected a few times. The rearrangement uses TRBV20-1 and TRBJ2-7; 9 nucleotides agree with TRBD1. Germline values: CDR1 DFQATT, CDR2 SNEGSKA (reference sequence). The CDR3 consists of 13 residues. J gave up 3 bases and V 6 bases, and 6 bases lay outside the gene matches. CDR3 nucleotides: TGCAGTGCCCCCCGGACAGGGGACTACGAGCAGTACTTC. Protein product: CSAPRTGDYEQYF.

There are a few counts of this clonotype. The rearrangement links TRBV24-1 to TRBJ2-5; 9 bases line up with TRBD1. The germline gives CDR1 KGHDR, CDR2 SFDVKD. The CDR3 is 17 residues long. After removal of 2 bases from V and 5 bases from J, the junction contained 11 bases not matched to a gene. Here the CDR3 DNA reads TGTGCCACCAGTGATTGGGGTGACAGGGGGAGCAGCGAGACCCAGTACTTC. The encoded protein is CATSDWGDRGSSETQYF.

The chain joins TRBV20-1 to TRBJ2-1, with 12 bases fitting TRBD2. The CDR3 is made up of 16 amino acids. Unmatched junction bases numbered 8, after V lost 3 bases and J lost 5 bases. CDR1 and CDR2 (germline): DFQATT, SNEGSKA (reference sequence). CDR3 in amino acids: CSASGTSGPFHNEQFF. The CDR3 coding sequence is TGCAGTGCTAGCGGGACTAGCGGGCCCTTTCACAATGAGCAGTTCTTC.

This sequence joins TRBV21-1 and TRBJ2-7; the DNA was not compared with TRBD2, the D call given in the table. TRBV21-1 constitutes a pseudogene. The CDR3 runs 19 residues. This CDR3 reads CASSIDLDPSGGAYNEQYF. The CDR3 DNA sequence: TGTGCCAGCAGCATTGACTTGGATCCTAGCGGGGGGGCGTACAATGAGCAGTACTTC.

V gene TRBV7-2 combines with J gene TRBJ2-5; 12 bases are a match to TRBD2. The J call may not be correct, given that the DNA end is closer to TRBJ2-7. The CDR3 consists of 16 residues. Germline V gene sequence: CDR1 SGHTA, CDR2 FQGNSA. The CDR3 bases are TGTGCCAGCAGCTTGTTAAGACTAGCGGGGGACCACGAGCAGTACTTC. Its translation is CASSLLRLAGDHEQYF.

The chain is built from TRBV20-1 and TRBJ2-5; D is possibly TRBD2 (6 bases). Germline values: CDR1 DFQATT, CDR2 SNEGSKA (reference sequence). The CDR3 has 15 amino acids. Trimming removed 0 bases from V and 3 bases from J, with 14 bases in between. The DNA of the CDR3 is TGCAGTGCTAGAGATGTGGGGCGGGGTAAAGAGACCCAGTACTTC. Translating gives CSARDVGRGKETQYF.

This clonotype came up a few times. The chain carries TRBV9 and TRBJ1-1; weak D call: TRBD1 (5 bases). This CDR3 comprises 14 residues. With 3 bases removed from V and 1 base from J, the gap between germline ends came to 10 bases. Germline V gives CDR1 SGDLS, CDR2 YYNGEE. The CDR3 here is CASSEGITNTEAFF. The CDR3 DNA is TGTGCCAGCAGCGAGGGGATTACGAACACTGAAGCTTTCTTT.

The chain recombines TRBV6-1 with TRBJ1-5, with a tentative D call TRBD1 (6 bases). The CDR3 loop spans 13 amino acids. V lost 5 bases, J lost 6 bases, and 11 bases lay in between. The germline CDR1 and CDR2 sequences are MNHNS and SASEGT. The CDR3 loop is CASSYTGSQPQHF. CDR3 coding DNA: TGTGCCAGCAGTTATACAGGGTCTCAGCCCCAGCATTTT.

This chain links TRBV5-1 with TRBJ2-7; possibly TRBD1 for D (6 bases). V was trimmed by 0 bases and J by 7 bases, leaving 17 bases between them. The length of the CDR3 is 15 residues. CDR1 SGHRS and CDR2 YFSETQ come from the germline V gene. The CDR3 region has the DNA TGCGCCAGCAGCTTGGGGGGGCCGCCTCTCAATGAGCAGTACTTC. Amino acid sequence: CASSLGGPPLNEQYF.

The chain is built from TRBV5-1 and TRBJ2-3; 10 nucleotides line up with TRBD2. V gave up 0 bases and J gave up 4 bases; unmatched junction bases: 5. CDR1 is SGHRS, CDR2 YFSETQ, per germline. The length of the CDR3 is 16 residues. In nucleotides, the CDR3 is TGCGCCAGCAGCTTGGACCCGGGACTAGCGCCAGATACGCAGTATTTT. This encodes CASSLDPGLAPDTQYF.

The chain recombines TRBV10-2 with TRBJ2-3; no clear D. Trimming removed 6 bases at V and 4 bases at J, with 11 bases between. CDR1 WSHSY and CDR2 SAAADI come from the germline V gene. The CDR3 runs to 13 residues. For the CDR3, the DNA is TGCGCCAGCAGGCTCCGGACGGCAGATACGCAGTATTTT. Its protein is CASRLRTADTQYF.

The sample holds a few counts of this clonotype. The rearrangement links TRBV7-8 to TRBJ2-3; 9 bases are a match to TRBD1. This CDR3 is built from 16 residues. Germline V gene lookup returns CDR1 SGHVS and CDR2 FQNEAQ. The V gene end was trimmed by 5 bases and the J gene end by 0 bases; junction bases not matched to a gene: 6. The DNA for the CDR3 is TGTGCCAGCAGCGCCCGGGACAGGGATAGCACAGATACGCAGTATTTT. This sequence encodes CASSARDRDSTDTQYF.

This clonotype was counted a few times. This chain joins TRBV7-9 and TRBJ1-6; TRBD1 is a possible D gene (5 bases). In germline, CDR1 is SEHNR, CDR2 FQNEAQ (reference sequence). The CDR3 has 16 residues. Trimming took off 5 bases at V and 7 bases at J, with 18 bases between the two ends. DNA of the CDR3: TGTGCCAGCAGCCCCGACAGTCCCCGTGCGAATTCACCCCTCCACTTT. Translation: CASSPDSPRANSPLHF.

The CDR3 sequence is CATSDLFGVARNEQFF. The DNA of the CDR3 is TGTGCCACCAGTGATTTATTTGGGGTCGCCAGGAATGAGCAGTTCTTC. This rearrangement joins TRBV24-1 to TRBJ2-1; D gene ambiguous. The CDR3 has 16 amino acids. Deletions cut 1 base from V and 7 bases from J, with 16 bases between. CDR1 is KGHDR and CDR2 is SFDVKD in the germline V gene.

The rearrangement uses TRBV15 and TRBJ2-5, with TRBD2 as a possible D gene (6 bases). Germline lookup yields CDR1 LNHNV and CDR2 YYDKDF (reference sequence). The V gene lost 0 bases and the J gene lost 2 bases, with 13 bases spanning the gap. This CDR3 has 16 residues. The CDR3 nucleotides are TGTGCCACCAGCAGAGATCTCTTGCGGGGTCAAGAGACCCAGTACTTC. Its translation is CATSRDLLRGQETQYF.

The rearrangement uses TRBV7-6 and TRBJ2-1, with D perhaps TRBD1 (6 bases). This CDR3 contains 16 residues. Germline V gene data show CDR1 as SGHVS and CDR2 as FNYEAQ. The V gene lost 2 bases and the J gene lost 3 bases, with 14 bases spanning the gap. CDR3 residues: CASSLLQGTDYNEQFF. CDR3 in DNA: TGTGCCAGCAGCTTACTACAGGGCACGGACTACAATGAGCAGTTCTTC.